A selection of T cell receptor beta chains follows, all from one sample in a study of control samples from healthy donors and cancer patients. Method: immunoSEQ multiplex PCR; TCRdb's copy keeps in-frame clones and lacks some. There are about 160,000 clones in the sample; 90% to 95% occur only once, and 14% lies in the top ten. Sequencing was done on a sample of PBMCs. The receptors come from a man aged 60 to 75 with colorectal cancer. CDR3s include the opening cysteine and the closing phenylalanine or tryptophan. Each record gives: V gene, clone size, D gene, J gene, CDR3 DNA, CDR3 protein. A D gene is named only where the DNA matches it firmly. Some rows have no size entry. The others give once, few or many, or a class for an expanded clone.

V: TRBV27; size: .; D: .; J: TRBJ1-2; DNA: TGTGCCAGCAGTTTAAGCCCGGGGGCGGACTATGGCTACACCTTC; CDR3: CASSLSPGADYGYTF
V: TRBV19; size: few; D: .; J: TRBJ1-1; DNA: TGTGCCAGCAGCTTACTTGGGGGCACTGAAGCTTTCTTT; CDR3: CASSLLGGTEAFF
V: TRBV30; size: .; D: .; J: TRBJ2-1; DNA: TGTGCCTGGAGTATTACCGGGTCGTACAATGAGCAGTTCTTC; CDR3: CAWSITGSYNEQFF
V: TRBV6-5; size: .; D: .; J: TRBJ1-2; DNA: TGTGCCAGCAGTCCGAGGGGAGGTGGCTACACCTTC; CDR3: CASSPRGGGYTF
V: TRBV7-9; size: .; D: TRBD1; J: TRBJ1-2; DNA: TGTGCCAGCACCCTTGCGGGACAGGGGGTCAGTGGCTACACCTTC; CDR3: CASTLAGQGVSGYTF
V: TRBV2; size: .; D: .; J: TRBJ2-7; DNA: TGTGCCAGCAGGGACCCCGGGACTCGTCACGAGCAGTACTTC; CDR3: CASRDPGTRHEQYF
V: TRBV5-3; size: .; D: .; J: TRBJ1-5; DNA: TGTGCCAGAAGCTTGGCGGGGGGGACGCGCAATCAGCCCCAGCATTTT; CDR3: CARSLAGGTRNQPQHF
V: TRBV5-1; size: .; D: .; J: TRBJ1-5; DNA: TGCGCCAGCAGCTTGGAGGGATGGGATCAGCCCCAGCATTTT; CDR3: CASSLEGWDQPQHF
V: TRBV3-1/TRBV3-2; size: .; D: .; J: TRBJ1-2; DNA: TGTGCCAGCAGCCAACGAGTTCAGGAATACTTTGGCTACACCTTC; CDR3: CASSQRVQEYFGYTF
V: TRBV9; size: .; D: TRBD1; J: TRBJ2-2; DNA: TGTGCCAGCAGCGTAAGAGGGCAGGGGGCCGGGGAGCTGTTTTTT; CDR3: CASSVRGQGAGELFF
V: TRBV6-1; size: .; D: .; J: TRBJ1-2; DNA: TGTGCCAGCAGGGAAGAGGGCCGTGGCTACACCTTC; CDR3: CASREEGRGYTF
V: TRBV18; size: .; D: .; J: TRBJ2-6; DNA: TGTGCCAGCTCACCCCCTGCACGGGCCAACGTCCTGACTTTC; CDR3: CASSPPARANVLTF
V: TRBV27; size: few; D: .; J: TRBJ2-7; DNA: TGTGCCAGCAGTTTAACACAGGTCTCCTACGAGCAGTACTTC; CDR3: CASSLTQVSYEQYF
V: TRBV4-3; size: once; D: TRBD2; J: TRBJ2-3; DNA: TGCGCCAGCAGCCAAGAGGCGGGGGGGCCAGATACGCAGTATTTT; CDR3: CASSQEAGGPDTQYF
V: TRBV5-1; size: .; D: .; J: TRBJ2-1; DNA: TGCGCCAGCAGCCCGGCTAGCTCCTACAATGAGCAGTTCTTC; CDR3: CASSPASSYNEQFF